These 29 T cell receptor beta chains were sequenced from one sample in a study of response to subunit inactivated influenza vaccine. TCRdb redid the calling of the RT-PCR reads with MiXCR, one entry per CDR3 protein. This sample has about 500,000 distinct CDR3 sequences, with about 15% found just once. Sequencing used CD4+ T cells sorted from PBMCs, obtained approximately 25 months after vaccination. Source of these receptors: a man aged 45 to 70 who received an inactivated influenza vaccine.

This clonotype occurred a few times. The chain has TRBV18 and TRBJ2-6, with 8 nucleotides matching TRBD1. CDR1 KGHSH and CDR2 LQKENI come from the germline V gene. V lost 2 bases to trimming and J lost 0 bases; unmatched junction nucleotides: 3. The CDR3 extends over 17 amino acids. This CDR3 reads CASSPGGQGSGANVLTF. The CDR3 bases are TGTGCCAGCTCACCAGGAGGACAGGGCTCTGGGGCCAACGTCCTGACTTTC. Full variable domain (missing parts from reference TRBV18 and TRBJ2-6): NAGVMQNPRHLVRRRGQEARLRCSPMKGHSHVYWYRQLPEEGLKFMVYLQKENIIDESGMPKERFSAEFPKEGPSILRIQQVVRGDSAAYFCASSPGGQGSGANVLTFGAGSRLTVL.

This clonotype came up a few times. The chain has TRBV12-3 or TRBV12-4 and TRBJ2-3; TRBD1 aligns across 9 bases. The CDR3 consists of 16 residues. J gave up 5 bases and V 3 bases, and 9 bases lay outside the gene matches. DNA for the CDR3: TGTGCCAGCAGTTTTGGCGGGACAGGGACCCTAGATACGCAGTATTTT. Translated: CASSFGGTGTLDTQYF.

A few counts support this clonotype. The chain carries TRBV5-1 and TRBJ2-1; D gene ambiguous. The V gene's germline CDR1 is SGHRS and CDR2 YFSETQ. Trimming took 1 base from V and 6 from J, leaving 5 bases between them. This CDR3 is built from 12 residues. This CDR3 reads CASSLMINEQFF. DNA of the CDR3: TGCGCCAGCAGCTTGATGATCAATGAGCAGTTCTTC. The full variable domain, completed using reference TRBV5-1 and TRBJ2-1, is KAGVTQTPRYLIKTRGQQVTLSCSPISGHRSVSWYQQTPGQGLQFLFEYFSETQRNKGNFPGRFSGRQFSNSRSEMNVSTLELGDSALYLCASSLMINEQFFGPGTRLTVL.

This clonotype has a handful of counts. The chain employs TRBV20-1 and TRBJ1-2, with 8 bases lining up with TRBD1. Germline loops: CDR1 DFQATT, CDR2 SNEGSKA (reference sequence). With 5 bases clipped from V and 2 bases from J, the junction kept 10 bases outside the gene matches. The CDR3 runs 15 residues. CDR3 sequence: CSAPPLGQGNYGYTF. The DNA of the CDR3 is TGCAGTGCTCCCCCCCTCGGACAGGGCAACTATGGCTACACCTTC.

This chain joins TRBV4-1 and TRBJ2-1; the D gene is possibly TRBD2 (6 bases). In germline, CDR1 is MGHRA, CDR2 YSYEKL. This CDR3 region has 17 residues. V dropped 4 bases and J dropped 4 bases, with 20 bases sitting between them. The CDR3 DNA sequence: TGCGCCAGCAGCCTAAGGGTCGGAGGGTTACTATACAATGAGCAGTTCTTC. Translation: CASSLRVGGLLYNEQFF.

This clonotype came up a few times. The rearrangement uses TRBV6-1 and TRBJ1-2, with a weak D call TRBD1 (6 bases). This CDR3 region has 13 residues. Between the trimmed V and J ends, which lost 6 bases and 6 bases, there was a span of 14 bases. The V gene's germline CDR1 is MNHNS and CDR2 SASEGT. The DNA of the CDR3 is TGTGCCAGCAGAGAACAGGGAAGGGATGGCTACACCTTC. It yields the protein CASREQGRDGYTF.

This sequence joins TRBV7-2 and TRBJ2-1, with a tentative D call TRBD1 (5 bases). V was trimmed by 3 bases and J by 6 bases, leaving 15 bases between them. CDR3 length: 15 amino acids. The germline V gene has CDR1 SGHTA and CDR2 FQGNSA. CDR3 protein: CASSLVNRNPNEQFF. The DNA for the CDR3 is TGTGCCAGCAGCTTGGTGAACAGGAACCCCAATGAGCAGTTCTTC.

This clonotype turned up a few times. CDR3 bases: TGTGCCACCAGTGATTTTAAGGGTTTTCCCCAGCATTTT. The encoded protein is CATSDFKGFPQHF. The chain is built from TRBV24-1 and TRBJ1-5; D gene uncertain. Per germline, CDR1 KGHDR and CDR2 SFDVKD. This CDR3 region has 13 residues. Trimming left V 1 base short and J 10 bases short, with 10 bases between.

The genes are TRBV5-1 and TRBJ2-1; 11 bases align to TRBD2. This CDR3 region has 16 residues. V was clipped by 4 bases and J by 6 bases; unmatched bases: 9. The germline CDR1 and CDR2 sequences are SGHRS and YFSETQ. The CDR3 DNA reads TGCGCCAGCAGCCCAACTAGCGGGGGACCTTTCAATGAGCAGTTCTTC. It is translated as CASSPTSGGPFNEQFF.

The table lists this clonotype with a count of one. The rearrangement joins TRBV3-1 to TRBJ2-7; possibly TRBD2 for D (7 bases). Between the trimmed V and J ends, which lost 4 bases and 7 bases, there was a span of 14 bases. CDR3 length equals 13 residues. Looked up from germline, CDR1 is LGHDT and CDR2 is YNNKEL (reference sequence). CDR3: CASSLSRGGEQYF. CDR3 DNA: TGTGCCAGCAGCCTCTCGAGGGGGGGTGAGCAGTACTTC.

At least ten counts were recorded for this clonotype. The CDR3 DNA sequence: TGTGCCAGCAGTGAATCTGGGGGTGAGCAGTTCTTC. Amino acid sequence: CASSESGGEQFF. V is TRBV2 and J is TRBJ2-1, with D perhaps matching TRBD1 or TRBD2 (5 bases each). Looked up from germline, CDR1 is SNHLY and CDR2 is FYNNEI. Trimming pared 2 bases from V and 9 bases from J, leaving 8 bases between. This CDR3 contains 12 residues.

The chain couples TRBV6-5 to TRBJ2-7; D call uncertain. CDR1 and CDR2 (germline): MNHEY, SVGAGI. V lost 2 bases, J lost 3 bases, and 8 bases lay in between. There are 13 residues in the CDR3. CDR3 bases: TGTGCCAGCAGTTACGGCGCCCACTACGAGCAGTACTTC. Translation: CASSYGAHYEQYF.

The CDR3 spells CASSRGRGKYEQYF. In DNA, the CDR3 is TGTGCCAGCTCCAGGGGTAGAGGGAAGTACGAGCAGTACTTC. The chain has TRBV28 and TRBJ2-7, with D perhaps TRBD1 (6 bases). Between the trimmed V and J ends, which lost 8 bases and 4 bases, there was a span of 18 bases. Germline V CDR1 and CDR2: MDHEN, SYDVKM. This CDR3 is built from 14 residues.

This clonotype has more than one count but fewer than ten. The rearrangement links TRBV12-3 or TRBV12-4 to TRBJ1-6, with a possible D match to TRBD1 (6 bases). This CDR3 is built from 14 residues. Trimming left V 4 bases short and J 6 bases short, with 10 bases between. CDR3 in DNA: TGTGCCAGCAGTTCGACAGGCCCTAATTCACCCCTCCACTTT. Its protein is CASSSTGPNSPLHF.

The table lists this clonotype with a few counts. The rearrangement links TRBV14 to TRBJ2-1; 8 nucleotides match TRBD2. V lost 1 base and J lost 5; bases outside the gene matches: 4. The CDR3 is 15 amino acids. Germline V gene data show CDR1 as SGHDN and CDR2 as FVKESK. The CDR3 here is CASSQVKRENNEQFF. CDR3 nucleotides: TGTGCCAGCAGCCAAGTCAAGCGGGAGAACAATGAGCAGTTCTTC.

The chain is built from TRBV21-1 and TRBJ1-4; the D call TRBD1 from the table was never checked on the DNA. TRBV21-1 is classified as a pseudogene. This CDR3 contains 15 residues. CDR3 amino acids: CASSKGTGGNEKLFF. The DNA of the CDR3 is TGTGCCAGCAGCAAAGGGACAGGGGGGAACGAAAAACTGTTTTTT.

V and J are TRBV24-1 and TRBJ2-1; 7 bases line up with TRBD2. The V segment lost 5 bases and the J segment 6 bases; nucleotides outside the gene matches: 6. This CDR3 has 14 amino acids. Germline V CDR1 and CDR2: KGHDR, SFDVKD. CDR3 in DNA: TGTGCCACCAGTGTTCCTAGCGGCGGCAATGAGCAGTTCTTC. It translates to CATSVPSGGNEQFF.

This clonotype was detected a few times. For the CDR3, the DNA is TGTGCCAGCAGTTTAGGGGTCAAGGGCTACGAGCAGTACTTC. This encodes CASSLGVKGYEQYF. The chain joins TRBV12-3 or TRBV12-4 to TRBJ2-7; D not resolved. Deletions cut 1 base from V and 3 bases from J, with 10 bases between. The length of the CDR3 is 14 residues.

This clonotype has more than one count but fewer than ten. This chain links TRBV10-3 with TRBJ2-1; 9 bases agree with TRBD1. The V segment lost 7 bases and the J segment 8 bases; nucleotides outside the gene matches: 6. Germline V gene sequence: CDR1 ENHRY, CDR2 SYGVKD. This CDR3 has 13 amino acids. The CDR3 DNA sequence: TGTGCCATCACCCGGGACAGGGCAGATGAGCAGTTCTTC. Residues: CAITRDRADEQFF.

The CDR3 loop is CASGAGGGSGELFF. In nucleotides, the CDR3 is TGTGCTAGTGGGGCAGGGGGCGGTTCCGGGGAGCTGTTTTTT. The chain carries TRBV12-5 and TRBJ2-2, with TRBD1 matching 8 bases. Germline assignment: CDR1 LGHNT and CDR2 FRNRAP. This CDR3 spans 14 amino acids. Trimming removed 6 bases from V and 6 bases from J; junction bases left unmatched: 6.

This clonotype was counted only a few times. The chain employs TRBV29-1 and TRBJ2-1; 8 bases are shared with TRBD1. Trimming cost V 3 bases and J 3 bases; bases outside gene matches: 4. Looked up from germline, CDR1 is SQVTM and CDR2 is ANQGSEA. The CDR3 extends over 14 amino acids. The CDR3 sequence: CSVDRGLDYNEQFF. CDR3 sequence (DNA): TGCAGCGTTGACAGGGGGCTTGACTACAATGAGCAGTTCTTC.

This clonotype has more than one count but fewer than ten. This chain uses TRBV4-3 with TRBJ2-2; a possible D gene is TRBD1 (5 bases). Trimming shortened V by 4 bases and J by 1 base, and 13 bases separated the two germline ends. The germline V gene encodes CDR1 LGHNA and CDR2 YSLEER. The CDR3 covers 16 residues. The CDR3 spells CASSREIGQNTGELFF. The CDR3 bases are TGCGCCAGCAGCCGAGAAATTGGACAGAACACCGGGGAGCTGTTTTTT.

This clonotype was counted a few times. J is TRBJ1-1 and V is TRBV12-3 or TRBV12-4; D is uncertain. Trimming took off 7 bases at V and 2 bases at J, with 14 bases between the two ends. There are 14 residues in the CDR3. The CDR3 nucleotides are TGTGCCAGCAAGCAAGGCTCAGCCAACACTGAAGCTTTCTTT. This sequence encodes CASKQGSANTEAFF.

The V call is TRBV27, the J call TRBJ1-2; D might be TRBD1 (5 bases). The length of the CDR3 is 16 residues. Germline values: CDR1 MNHEY, CDR2 SMNVEV (reference sequence). Trimming removed 5 bases from V and 4 bases from J, with 20 bases in between. The CDR3 sequence is CASSNTPGRPPYGYTF. The CDR3 DNA reads as TGTGCCAGCAGTAACACTCCGGGACGGCCGCCCTATGGCTACACCTTC.

The gene calls are TRBV20-1 and TRBJ2-3; tentative D call: TRBD2 (5 bases). The CDR3 sequence is 14 residues long. Germline-derived CDR1 and CDR2 are DFQATT and SNEGSKA (reference sequence). The V end lost 4 bases, the J end lost 0 bases, and 11 bases lay between the germline ends. The CDR3 DNA is TGCAGTGCTAACATAGACTACAGCACAGATACGCAGTATTTT. Its protein is CSANIDYSTDTQYF.

This clonotype appeared many times. The chain employs TRBV14 and TRBJ2-1, with TRBD2 matching 12 bases. Germline V gene sequence: CDR1 SGHDN, CDR2 FVKESK. The V gene end was trimmed by 0 bases and the J gene end by 0 bases; junction bases not matched to a gene: 12. The CDR3 spans 21 residues. Here the CDR3 reads CASSQDHGLAGFLSSYNEQFF. Here the CDR3 DNA reads TGTGCCAGCAGCCAAGACCATGGACTAGCGGGATTTCTGAGCTCCTACAATGAGCAGTTCTTC.

This clonotype was found many times. The V call is TRBV12-3 or TRBV12-4, the J call TRBJ1-1; D possibly corresponds to TRBD1 (5 bases). The CDR3 extends over 13 amino acids. Trimming cost V 4 bases and J 1 base, with 7 bases left between them. This CDR3 reads CASSSDRNTEAFF. The CDR3 nucleotides are TGTGCCAGCAGTTCTGACAGGAACACTGAAGCTTTCTTT.

V usage is TRBV28 and J usage is TRBJ2-7, with D perhaps matching TRBD1 or TRBD2 (6 bases each). CDR3 size: 14 residues. The V end was cut by 2 bases, the J end by 2 bases, with 10 bases between. Germline-derived CDR1 and CDR2 are MDHEN and SYDVKM. The CDR3 sequence: CASSLGGLPYEQYF. The DNA of the CDR3 is TGTGCCAGCAGTTTAGGGGGGCTCCCCTACGAGCAGTACTTC. Drawing the rest from reference TRBV28 and TRBJ2-7, the complete variable domain is DVKVTQSSRYLVKRTGEKVFLECVQDMDHENMFWYRQDPGLGLRLIYFSYDVKMKEKGDIPEGYSVSREKKERFSLILESASTNQTSMYLCASSLGGLPYEQYFGPGTRLTVT.

The rearrangement joins TRBV20-1 to TRBJ2-1; 11 positions match TRBD2. Germline V gene lookup returns CDR1 DFQATT and CDR2 SNEGSKA (reference sequence). This CDR3 spans 16 amino acids. V trimming: 6 bases; J trimming: 2 bases; junction bases outside the gene matches: 9. The CDR3 reads CSAESSGRVAYNEQFF. For the CDR3, the DNA is TGCAGTGCAGAGAGTAGCGGGAGGGTGGCCTACAATGAGCAGTTCTTC.